This TCR beta chain appears in the sequencing data of a study of blood T cell repertoires in COVID-19. Across the study: In each case, the material was cDNA or gDNA derived from T cells, B-cell-depleted T cells, or PBMCs.

The protocol was immunoSEQ multiplex PCR, while the TCRdb copy is restricted to in-frame clones and leaves out a portion. This sample has about 320,000 clones, with 75% to 90% found just once. Trimming stripped 5 bases from V and 8 bases from J, with 10 bases between. The CDR3 spans 13 residues. The germline V gene encodes CDR1 SGHDN and CDR2 FVKESK. This chain joins TRBV14 and TRBJ1-6, with D possibly TRBD1 on 5 matching bases. The sequence was obtained from a man aged 25 to 40 who had recovered from COVID-19. Input material: PBMCs or T cells enriched from blood (not recorded which). The CDR3 DNA reads as TGTGCCAGCAGCGACAGACAGCATTCACCCCTCCACTTT. Its translation: CASSDRQHSPLHF.